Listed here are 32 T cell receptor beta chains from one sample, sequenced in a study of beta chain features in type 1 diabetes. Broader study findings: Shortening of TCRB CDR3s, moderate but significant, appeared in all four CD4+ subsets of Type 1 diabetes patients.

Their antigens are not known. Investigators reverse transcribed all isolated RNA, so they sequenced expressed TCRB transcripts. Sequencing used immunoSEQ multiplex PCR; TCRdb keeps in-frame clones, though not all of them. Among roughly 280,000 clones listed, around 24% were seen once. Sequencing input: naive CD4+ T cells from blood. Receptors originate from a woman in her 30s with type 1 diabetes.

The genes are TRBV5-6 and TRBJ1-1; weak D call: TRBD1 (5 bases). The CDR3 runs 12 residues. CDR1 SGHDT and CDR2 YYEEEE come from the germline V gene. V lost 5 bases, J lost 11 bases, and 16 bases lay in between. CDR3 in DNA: TGTGCCAGCAGTCTGAACAGGTTGGGGGCTTTCTTT. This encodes CASSLNRLGAFF.

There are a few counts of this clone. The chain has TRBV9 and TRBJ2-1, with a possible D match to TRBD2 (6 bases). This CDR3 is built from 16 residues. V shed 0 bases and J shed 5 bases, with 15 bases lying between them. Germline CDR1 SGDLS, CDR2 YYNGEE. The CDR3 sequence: CASSVEVVAAHNEQFF. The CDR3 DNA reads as TGTGCCAGCAGCGTAGAGGTGGTAGCGGCTCACAATGAGCAGTTCTTC.

CDR3: CASSLQLEQFF. The CDR3 DNA is TGTGCCAGCAGCTTGCAGTTAGAGCAGTTCTTC. The J gene is TRBJ2-1, the V gene TRBV5-4; D gene uncertain. The CDR3 loop spans 11 amino acids. Germline lookup yields CDR1 SGHNT and CDR2 YYREEE (reference sequence). Trimming removed 1 base at V and 10 bases at J, with 6 bases between.

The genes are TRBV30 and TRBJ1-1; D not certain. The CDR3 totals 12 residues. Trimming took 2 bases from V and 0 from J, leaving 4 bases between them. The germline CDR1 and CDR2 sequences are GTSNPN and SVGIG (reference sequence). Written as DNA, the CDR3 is TGTGCCTGGAGTCAGTTGAACACTGAAGCTTTCTTT. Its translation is CAWSQLNTEAFF.

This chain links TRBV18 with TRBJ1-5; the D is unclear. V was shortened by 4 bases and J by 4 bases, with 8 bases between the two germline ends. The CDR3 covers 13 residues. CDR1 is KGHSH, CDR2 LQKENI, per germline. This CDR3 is CASSLTSNQPQHF. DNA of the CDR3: TGTGCCAGCTCACTGACAAGTAATCAGCCCCAGCATTTT.

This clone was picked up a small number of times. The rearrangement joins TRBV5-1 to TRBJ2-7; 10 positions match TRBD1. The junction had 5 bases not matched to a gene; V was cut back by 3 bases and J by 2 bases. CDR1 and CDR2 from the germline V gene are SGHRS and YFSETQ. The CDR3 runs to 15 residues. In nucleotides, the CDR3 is TGCGCCAGCAGCTCCGCCGGACAGGGGGCCTACGAGCAGTACTTC. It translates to CASSSAGQGAYEQYF.

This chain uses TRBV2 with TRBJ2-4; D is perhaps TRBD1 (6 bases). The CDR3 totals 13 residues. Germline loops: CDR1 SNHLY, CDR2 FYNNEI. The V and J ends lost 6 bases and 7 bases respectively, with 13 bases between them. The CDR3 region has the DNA TGTGCCAGCAGGGGGATGAGGGGGAACATTCAGTACTTC. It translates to CASRGMRGNIQYF. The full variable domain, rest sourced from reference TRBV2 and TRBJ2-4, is EPEVTQTPSHQVTQMGQEVILRCVPISNHLYFYWYRQILGQKVEFLVSFYNNEISEKSEIFDDQFSVERPDGSNFTLKIRSTKLEDSAMYFCASRGMRGNIQYFGAGTRLSVL.

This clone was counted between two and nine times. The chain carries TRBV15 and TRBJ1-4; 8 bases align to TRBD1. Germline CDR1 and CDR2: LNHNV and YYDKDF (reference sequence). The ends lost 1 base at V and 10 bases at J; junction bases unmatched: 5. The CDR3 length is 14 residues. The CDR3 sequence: CATSRADRAGKLFF. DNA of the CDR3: TGTGCCACCAGCAGAGCGGACAGGGCTGGAAAACTGTTTTTT.

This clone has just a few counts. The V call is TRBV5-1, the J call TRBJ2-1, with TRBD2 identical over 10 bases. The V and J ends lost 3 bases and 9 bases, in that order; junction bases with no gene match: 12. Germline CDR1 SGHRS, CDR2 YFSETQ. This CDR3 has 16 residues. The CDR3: CASSSDPSGSLVEQFF. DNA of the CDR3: TGCGCCAGCAGCTCGGACCCTAGCGGGAGTCTTGTTGAGCAGTTCTTC.

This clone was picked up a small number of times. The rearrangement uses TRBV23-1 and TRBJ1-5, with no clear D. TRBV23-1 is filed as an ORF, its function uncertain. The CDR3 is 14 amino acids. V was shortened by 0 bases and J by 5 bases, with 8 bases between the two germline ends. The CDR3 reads CASSQSGGYQPQHF. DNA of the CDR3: TGCGCCAGCAGTCAATCGGGAGGGTATCAGCCCCAGCATTTT.

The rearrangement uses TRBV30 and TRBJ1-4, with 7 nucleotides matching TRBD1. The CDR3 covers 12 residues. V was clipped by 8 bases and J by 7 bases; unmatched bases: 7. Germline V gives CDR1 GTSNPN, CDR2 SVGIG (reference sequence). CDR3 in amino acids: CARTGASEKLFF. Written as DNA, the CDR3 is TGTGCCCGTACAGGGGCAAGTGAAAAACTGTTTTTT. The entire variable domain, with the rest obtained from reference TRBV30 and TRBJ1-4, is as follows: SQTIHQWPATLVQPVGSPLSLECTVEGTSNPNLYWYRQAAGRGLQLLFYSVGIGQISSEVPQNLSASRPQDRQFILSSKKLLLSDSGFYLCARTGASEKLFFGSGTQLSVL.

Here the CDR3 reads CASSLATSGTDTQYF. The CDR3 nucleotides read TGTGCCAGCAGCTTAGCAACTAGCGGCACAGATACGCAGTATTTT. The chain has TRBV7-9 and TRBJ2-3, with 7 positions matching TRBD2. The CDR3 consists of 15 residues. V shed 0 bases, J shed 1 base, and the junction held 1 base outside the gene matches. Germline lookup yields CDR1 SEHNR and CDR2 FQNEAQ (reference sequence).

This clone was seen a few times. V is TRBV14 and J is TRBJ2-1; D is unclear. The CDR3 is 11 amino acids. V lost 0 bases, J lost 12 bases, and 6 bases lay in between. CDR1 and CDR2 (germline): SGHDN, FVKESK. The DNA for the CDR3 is TGTGCCAGCAGCCAAGAGGTGAGGCAGTTCTTC. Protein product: CASSQEVRQFF. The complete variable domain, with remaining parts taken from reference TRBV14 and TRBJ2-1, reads EAGVTQFPSHSVIEKGQTVTLRCDPISGHDNLYWYRRVMGKEIKFLLHFVKESKQDESGMPNNRFLAERTGGTYSTLKVQPAELEDSGVYFCASSQEVRQFFGPGTRLTVL.

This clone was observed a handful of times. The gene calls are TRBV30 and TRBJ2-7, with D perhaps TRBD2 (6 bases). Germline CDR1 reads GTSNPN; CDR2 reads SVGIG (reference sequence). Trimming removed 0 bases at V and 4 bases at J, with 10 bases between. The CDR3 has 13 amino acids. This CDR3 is CAWSVQAGYEQYF. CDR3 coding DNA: TGTGCCTGGAGTGTACAGGCGGGATACGAGCAGTACTTC.

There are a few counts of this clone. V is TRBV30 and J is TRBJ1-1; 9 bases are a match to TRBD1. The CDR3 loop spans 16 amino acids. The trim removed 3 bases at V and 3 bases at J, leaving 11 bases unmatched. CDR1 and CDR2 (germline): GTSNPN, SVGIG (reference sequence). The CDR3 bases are TGTGCCTGGAGGCAAGCTGGGACAGGGTTTTACACTGAAGCTTTCTTT. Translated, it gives CAWRQAGTGFYTEAFF.

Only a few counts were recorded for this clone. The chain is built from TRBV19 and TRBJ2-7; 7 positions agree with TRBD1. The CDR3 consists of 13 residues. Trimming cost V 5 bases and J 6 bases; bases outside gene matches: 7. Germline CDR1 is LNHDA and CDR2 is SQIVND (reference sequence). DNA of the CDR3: TGTGCCAGTAGTCCCCAGGGACAGTTCGAGCAGTACTTC. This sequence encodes CASSPQGQFEQYF.

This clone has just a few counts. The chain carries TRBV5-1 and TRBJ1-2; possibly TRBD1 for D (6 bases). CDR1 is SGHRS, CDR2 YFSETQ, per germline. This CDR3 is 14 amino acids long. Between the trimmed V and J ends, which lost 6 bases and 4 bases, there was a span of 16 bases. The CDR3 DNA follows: TGCGCCAGCACCGACACAGGGAAACCCTATGGCTACACCTTC. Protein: CASTDTGKPYGYTF.

CDR3 nucleotide sequence: TGTGCCAGCAAGGACAGGGAAGAGACCCAGTACTTC. It is translated as CASKDREETQYF. The chain employs TRBV2 and TRBJ2-5, with 8 bases identical to TRBD1. The V gene end was trimmed by 7 bases and the J gene end by 3 bases; junction bases not matched to a gene: 1. From germline, CDR1 is SNHLY and CDR2 FYNNEI. The CDR3 is 12 residues long.

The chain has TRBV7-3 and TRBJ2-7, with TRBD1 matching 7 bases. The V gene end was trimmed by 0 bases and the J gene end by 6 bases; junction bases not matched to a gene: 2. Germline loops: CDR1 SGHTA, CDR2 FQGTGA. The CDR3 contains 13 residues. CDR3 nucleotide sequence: TGTGCCAGCAGCTTAACCCCAGGGGGCGAGCAGTACTTC. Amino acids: CASSLTPGGEQYF.

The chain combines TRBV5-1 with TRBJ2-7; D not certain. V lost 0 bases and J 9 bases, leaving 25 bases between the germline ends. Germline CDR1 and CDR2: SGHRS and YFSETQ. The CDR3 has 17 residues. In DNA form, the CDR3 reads TGCGCCAGCAGCTTGGGATGGTTGGGCGAACAACGCTTAAGGCAGTACTTC. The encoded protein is CASSLGWLGEQRLRQYF.

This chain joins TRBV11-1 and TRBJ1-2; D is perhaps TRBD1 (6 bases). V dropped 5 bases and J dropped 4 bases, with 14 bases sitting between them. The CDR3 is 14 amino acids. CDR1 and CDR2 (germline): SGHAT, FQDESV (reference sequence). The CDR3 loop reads CASSLRTESYGYTF. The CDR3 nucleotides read TGTGCCAGCAGCCTCCGGACAGAGAGCTATGGCTACACCTTC.

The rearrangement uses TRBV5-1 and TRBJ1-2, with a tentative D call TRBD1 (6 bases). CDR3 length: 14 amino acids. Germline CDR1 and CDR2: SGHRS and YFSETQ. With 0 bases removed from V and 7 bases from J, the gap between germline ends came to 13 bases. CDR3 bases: TGCGCCAGCAGCTTGGGGGACACCGCTAGTGGCTACACCTTC. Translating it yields CASSLGDTASGYTF.

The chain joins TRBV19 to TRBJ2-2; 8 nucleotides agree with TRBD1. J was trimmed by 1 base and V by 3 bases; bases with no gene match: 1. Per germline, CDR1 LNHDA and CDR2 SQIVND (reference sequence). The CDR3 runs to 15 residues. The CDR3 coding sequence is TGTGCCAGTAGTATGGGACAGGTGAACACCGGGGAGCTGTTTTTT. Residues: CASSMGQVNTGELFF.

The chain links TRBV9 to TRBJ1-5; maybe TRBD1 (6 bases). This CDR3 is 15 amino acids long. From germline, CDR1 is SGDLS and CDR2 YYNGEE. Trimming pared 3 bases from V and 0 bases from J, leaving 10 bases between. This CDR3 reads CASSAPDSSNQPQHF. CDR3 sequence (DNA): TGTGCCAGCAGCGCCCCGGACAGTAGCAATCAGCCCCAGCATTTT.

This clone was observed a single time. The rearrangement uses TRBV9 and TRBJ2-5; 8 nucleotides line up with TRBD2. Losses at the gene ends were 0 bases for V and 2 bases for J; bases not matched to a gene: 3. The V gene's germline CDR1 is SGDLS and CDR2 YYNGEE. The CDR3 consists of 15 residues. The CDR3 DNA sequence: TGTGCCAGCAGCGTAGATGTAGCGGGGCAAGAGACCCAGTACTTC. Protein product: CASSVDVAGQETQYF.

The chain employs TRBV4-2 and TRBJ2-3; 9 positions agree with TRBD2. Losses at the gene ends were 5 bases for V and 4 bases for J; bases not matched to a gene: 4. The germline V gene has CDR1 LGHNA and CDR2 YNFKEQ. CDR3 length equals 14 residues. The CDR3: CASSLIAGADTQYF. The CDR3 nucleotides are TGTGCCAGCAGCTTGATAGCGGGAGCAGATACGCAGTATTTT.

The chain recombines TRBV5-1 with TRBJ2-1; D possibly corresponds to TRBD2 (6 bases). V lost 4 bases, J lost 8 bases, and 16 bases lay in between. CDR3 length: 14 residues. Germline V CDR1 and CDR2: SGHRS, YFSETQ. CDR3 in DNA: TGCGCCAGCAGCCCGGGACTGGGGGGTGATGAGCAGTTCTTC. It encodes CASSPGLGGDEQFF.

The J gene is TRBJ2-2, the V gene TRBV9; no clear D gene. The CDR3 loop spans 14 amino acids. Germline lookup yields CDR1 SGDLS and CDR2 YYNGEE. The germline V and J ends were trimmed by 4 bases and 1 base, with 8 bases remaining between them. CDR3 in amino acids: CASSLDWNTGELFF. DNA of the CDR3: TGTGCCAGCAGCCTAGACTGGAACACCGGGGAGCTGTTTTTT.

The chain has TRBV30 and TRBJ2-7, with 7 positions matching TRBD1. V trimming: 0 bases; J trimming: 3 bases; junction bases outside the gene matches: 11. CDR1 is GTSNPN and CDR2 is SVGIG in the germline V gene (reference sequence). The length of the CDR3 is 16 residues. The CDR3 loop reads CAWSVASGTVDYEQYF. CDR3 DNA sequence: TGTGCCTGGAGTGTTGCCTCCGGGACAGTAGACTACGAGCAGTACTTC.

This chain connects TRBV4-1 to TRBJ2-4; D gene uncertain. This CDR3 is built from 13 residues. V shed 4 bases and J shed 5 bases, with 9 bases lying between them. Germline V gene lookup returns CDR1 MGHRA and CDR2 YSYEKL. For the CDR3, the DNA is TGCGCCAGCAGCCCACGTCGGGAAAACATTCAGTACTTC. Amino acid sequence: CASSPRRENIQYF.

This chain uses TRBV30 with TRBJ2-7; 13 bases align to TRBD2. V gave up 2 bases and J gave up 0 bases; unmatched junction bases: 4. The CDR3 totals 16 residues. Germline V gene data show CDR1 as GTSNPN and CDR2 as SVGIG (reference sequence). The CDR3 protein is CAWSTSGRAFSYEQYF. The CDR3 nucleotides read TGTGCCTGGAGTACTAGCGGGAGGGCATTCTCCTACGAGCAGTACTTC. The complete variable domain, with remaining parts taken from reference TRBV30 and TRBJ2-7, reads SQTIHQWPATLVQPVGSPLSLECTVEGTSNPNLYWYRQAAGRGLQLLFYSVGIGQISSEVPQNLSASRPQDRQFILSSKKLLLSDSGFYLCAWSTSGRAFSYEQYFGPGTRLTVT.

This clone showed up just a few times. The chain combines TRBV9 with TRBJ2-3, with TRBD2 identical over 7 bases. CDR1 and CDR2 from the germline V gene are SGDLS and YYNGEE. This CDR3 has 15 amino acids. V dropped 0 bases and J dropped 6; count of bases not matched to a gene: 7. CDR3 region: CASSVDQRGRDTQYF. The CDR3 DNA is TGTGCCAGCAGCGTAGACCAGCGGGGTCGGGATACGCAGTATTTT. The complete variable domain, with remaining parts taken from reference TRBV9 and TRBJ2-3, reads DSGVTQTPKHLITATGQRVTLRCSPRSGDLSVYWYQQSLDQGLQFLIQYYNGEERAKGNILERFSAQQFPDLHSELNLSSLELGDSALYFCASSVDQRGRDTQYFGPGTRLTVL.